The 19 T cell receptor beta chains below come from one sample, sequenced in a study of CD8 T cells in Susac syndrome. Random-hexamer reverse transcription was applied to about 0.5 to 1 ug RNA. MiXCR, applied by TCRdb to the immunoSEQ multiplex PCR reads, yields one record per CDR3 protein. The sample yields 95,000 to 150,000 distinct CDR3 sequences, 85% to 95% seen once. Sequencing was done on a sample of CD8+ T cells from PBMCs. All receptors derive from a human donor with Susac syndrome.

The chain employs TRBV5-1 and TRBJ2-3, with 8 bases aligning to TRBD1. Germline values: CDR1 SGHRS, CDR2 YFSETQ. J lost 4 bases, V lost 3 bases, and 4 bases had no gene match. CDR3 length: 14 amino acids. CDR3 in amino acids: CASSSGQGPDTQYF. The CDR3 DNA follows: TGCGCCAGCAGCTCAGGACAGGGCCCAGATACGCAGTATTTT.

The J gene is TRBJ2-3, the V gene TRBV20-1, with TRBD2 identical over 7 bases. The CDR3 totals 15 residues. The germline gives CDR1 DFQATT, CDR2 SNEGSKA (reference sequence). J was trimmed by 3 bases and V by 3 bases; bases with no gene match: 9. In DNA, the CDR3 is TGCAGTGCTAGGGGGCGGGAGAGCGGAACAGATACGCAGTATTTT. This gives the protein CSARGRESGTDTQYF.

The chain recombines TRBV18 with TRBJ2-7, with 9 bases matching TRBD1. With V trimmed by 4 bases and J by 1 base, 5 bases remained unmatched. The CDR3 runs to 15 residues. Germline V CDR1 and CDR2: KGHSH, LQKENI. The CDR3 is CASSHPQGASYEQYF. The CDR3 DNA reads TGTGCCAGCTCACACCCACAGGGGGCGTCCTACGAGCAGTACTTC. Full variable domain (outside the CDR3, taken from reference TRBV18 and TRBJ2-7): NAGVMQNPRHLVRRRGQEARLRCSPMKGHSHVYWYRQLPEEGLKFMVYLQKENIIDESGMPKERFSAEFPKEGPSILRIQQVVRGDSAAYFCASSHPQGASYEQYFGPGTRLTVT.

The chain carries TRBV11-2 and TRBJ2-5; a weak D match, TRBD1 (5 bases). V was cut by 5 bases and J by 2 bases, with 21 bases left in between. The CDR3 has 17 residues. Per germline, CDR1 SGHAT and CDR2 FQNNGV. The CDR3 is CASSPPLLGPKQETQYF. The CDR3 DNA is TGTGCCAGCAGCCCTCCTTTGTTGGGGCCAAAACAAGAGACCCAGTACTTC.

The chain uses TRBV5-1 and TRBJ2-7; a possible D gene is TRBD2 (6 bases). V dropped 4 bases and J dropped 2 bases, with 13 bases sitting between them. There are 14 residues in the CDR3. Germline-derived CDR1 and CDR2 are SGHRS and YFSETQ. The CDR3 DNA reads TGCGCCAGCAGCGCCCCGGGGGAGGCCTACGAGCAGTACTTC. Protein sequence: CASSAPGEAYEQYF.

This clonotype appeared once. The chain links TRBV29-1 to TRBJ2-3; tentatively, D is TRBD2 (5 bases). The CDR3 extends over 16 amino acids. V was clipped by 1 base and J by 0 bases, with 14 bases between them. Per germline, CDR1 SQVTM and CDR2 ANQGSEA. CDR3 sequence: CSVEGTLAGSTDTQYF. CDR3 DNA sequence: TGCAGCGTTGAAGGGACTTTAGCAGGTAGCACAGATACGCAGTATTTT.

The chain carries TRBV11-2 and TRBJ2-3; weak D call: TRBD1 (6 bases). Germline CDR1 is SGHAT and CDR2 is FQNNGV. The CDR3 has 14 amino acids. Trimming shortened V by 5 bases and J by 2 bases, and 11 bases separated the two germline ends. The CDR3 region has the DNA TGTGCCAGCAGCCACAGGGTATACACAGATACGCAGTATTTT. This gives the protein CASSHRVYTDTQYF.

The chain uses TRBV12-5 and TRBJ2-2, with a possible D match to TRBD2 (5 bases). The CDR3 has 13 residues. Per germline, CDR1 LGHNT and CDR2 FRNRAP. Trimming stripped 8 bases from V and 1 base from J, with 8 bases between. CDR3 loop: CASNGENTGELFF. As DNA, the CDR3 is TGTGCTAGTAACGGGGAGAACACCGGGGAGCTGTTTTTT.

The gene calls are TRBV11-2 and TRBJ2-4; 8 nucleotides line up with TRBD1. The trim removed 1 base at V and 0 bases at J, leaving 2 bases unmatched. The V gene's germline CDR1 is SGHAT and CDR2 FQNNGV. CDR3 size: 16 residues. The CDR3 protein is CASSLAGTGAKNIQYF. The DNA of the CDR3 is TGTGCCAGCAGCTTAGCCGGGACAGGAGCCAAAAACATTCAGTACTTC. Full variable domain (missing parts from reference TRBV11-2 and TRBJ2-4): EAGVAQSPRYKIIEKRQSVAFWCNPISGHATLYWYQQILGQGPKLLIQFQNNGVVDDSQLPKDRFSAERLKGVDSTLKIQPAKLEDSAVYLCASSLAGTGAKNIQYFGAGTRLSVL.

This chain joins TRBV11-2 and TRBJ2-1; 11 bases match TRBD2. The CDR3 has 15 residues. Unmatched junction bases numbered 8, after V lost 7 bases and J lost 6 bases. Per germline, CDR1 SGHAT and CDR2 FQNNGV. CDR3 bases: TGTGCCAGCACCCGCGGGACTAGCGGAACCAATGAGCAGTTCTTC. As protein: CASTRGTSGTNEQFF.

The chain combines TRBV30 with TRBJ1-2; D is possibly TRBD1 (5 bases). The germline CDR1 and CDR2 sequences are GTSNPN and SVGIG (reference sequence). The CDR3 has 14 amino acids. V dropped 4 bases and J dropped 4 bases, with 16 bases sitting between them. The CDR3 protein is CAWTRPGLLYGYTF. The CDR3 nucleotides are TGTGCCTGGACCCGTCCGGGACTACTCTATGGCTACACCTTC.

This chain uses TRBV11-2 with TRBJ2-7; D might be TRBD2 (5 bases). There are 11 residues in the CDR3. Per germline, CDR1 SGHAT and CDR2 FQNNGV. Trimming removed 5 bases at V and 10 bases at J, with 12 bases between. The CDR3 DNA follows: TGTGCCAGCAGCGTTAACCGGGAACAGTACTTC. Its translation: CASSVNREQYF.

This chain connects TRBV13 to TRBJ2-7, with D perhaps matching TRBD1 or TRBD2 (5 bases each). The CDR3 is 14 amino acids. Trimming removed 5 bases at V and 0 bases at J, with 11 bases between. Germline lookup yields CDR1 PRHDT and CDR2 FYEKMQ (reference sequence). CDR3: CASSIPGSSYEQYF. The CDR3, as DNA: TGTGCCAGCAGCATTCCAGGGAGCTCCTACGAGCAGTACTTC.

V is TRBV20-1 and J is TRBJ1-1, with D unresolved. From germline, CDR1 is DFQATT and CDR2 SNEGSKA (reference sequence). The V gene lost 6 bases and the J gene lost 3 bases, with 5 bases spanning the gap. The CDR3 is 10 residues long. CDR3 coding DNA: TGCAGTGCAATAGACACTGAAGCTTTCTTT. As protein: CSAIDTEAFF.

V gene TRBV12-3 or TRBV12-4 combines with J gene TRBJ2-7; 7 bases are shared with TRBD1. The V gene end was trimmed by 5 bases and the J gene end by 1 base; junction bases not matched to a gene: 2. The CDR3 length is 13 residues. CDR3 bases: TGTGCCAGCAGTAAGACAGGGTCCTACGAGCAGTACTTC. Translation: CASSKTGSYEQYF.

In this sample, this clonotype turned up once. The rearrangement links TRBV29-1 to TRBJ1-2; TRBD1 aligns across 9 bases. Germline-derived CDR1 and CDR2 are SQVTM and ANQGSEA. Unmatched junction bases numbered 11, after V lost 4 bases and J lost 8 bases. The length of the CDR3 is 14 residues. In DNA form, the CDR3 reads TGCAGCGTTGTTCTAGCCGGGACAGGGAACGGCTACACCTTC. Its translation is CSVVLAGTGNGYTF.

The chain links TRBV4-2 to TRBJ2-3; 9 bases align to TRBD2. Trimming at V came to 2 bases and at J to 0 bases, leaving 3 bases not matched to a gene. Germline CDR1 LGHNA, CDR2 YNFKEQ. This CDR3 is built from 16 residues. The chain's CDR3 is CASSQLAGISTDTQYF. The CDR3 DNA reads as TGTGCCAGCAGCCAACTAGCGGGGATTAGCACAGATACGCAGTATTTT.

The chain has TRBV4-2 and TRBJ1-3; D is unresolved. Germline V gene sequence: CDR1 LGHNA, CDR2 YNFKEQ. CDR3 length: 12 amino acids. Trimming cost V 3 bases and J 3 bases, with 3 bases left between them. In nucleotides, the CDR3 is TGTGCCAGCAGCCAGCTTGGAAACACCATATATTTT. Protein product: CASSQLGNTIYF.

V usage is TRBV29-1 and J usage is TRBJ2-7; TRBD1 matches at 7 bases. The CDR3 consists of 13 residues. The V gene's germline CDR1 is SQVTM and CDR2 ANQGSEA. V lost 1 base to trimming and J lost 0 bases; unmatched junction nucleotides: 0. Here the CDR3 reads CSVEGDSSYEQYF. The CDR3 region has the DNA TGCAGCGTTGAAGGGGACAGCTCCTACGAGCAGTACTTC.